This TCR beta chain was sequenced for a study of molecular identifiers for immune sequencing clone quantification. Naive CD8 libraries came from approximately 20,000 to 1,000,000 sorted cells with 10%, 30% or 50% RNA. CD8+CD4-CCR7+CD45RA+ cells were sorted as naive CD8 T cells. Points from the study as a whole: One cell's worth of spiked Jurkat TCR RNA was reportedly detectable among about a million naive cells. Whereas naive cells kept under 1% of molecules in clones above 20 RNA copies, such clones held over 97% in effectors.

This CDR3 has 12 residues. Germline lookup yields CDR1 LGHDT and CDR2 YNNKEL (reference sequence). A word on this clonotype: The antigen remains unidentified. A read error may be the cause here, since a much bigger clone is one base away.

Each CDR3 protein is one row after TCRdb ran MiXCR on the PCR reads. The sample consists of 250,000 to 400,000 distinct CDR3 sequences, 20% to 25% of them appearing once. Sequenced material: naive CD8+ T cells from blood, with Jurkat cell RNA spiked in. As to subset: FACS-sorted CD8+CD4-CCR7+CD45RA+ naive T cells. This sequence joins TRBV3-1 and TRBJ1-2; tentatively, D is TRBD1 (5 bases). This TCR came from a human donor in good health. Some libraries in this study had Jurkat cell RNA spiked in. The CDR3 region is CASNSGRNGCTF. CDR3 nucleotide sequence: TGTGCCAGCAATTCAGGGAGGAATGGCTGCACCTTC.